This TCR beta chain was obtained from a study of cytomegalovirus exposure and HLA in healthy donors. Points from the study as a whole: Through in vitro validation, a few CMV-associated chains were shown to be specific for CMV antigens. According to a later analysis, TCR clusters from the first cohort tended to co-occur in the 120 or so validation repertoires.

This clone was seen just once. Its antigen is as yet unknown. Only in-frame clones appear in the TCRdb table, and some are missing; sequencing was by immunoSEQ multiplex PCR. The data hold hundreds of thousands of clones, with approximately 87% observed a single time. The sequencing sample was made of PBMCs. The receptor comes from a woman between 18 and 30 years old in good health and CMV-seronegative.

The CDR3 DNA sequence: TGTGCCAGCAGCCCTTTACTAGGCCAAGAGACCCAGTACTTC. Encoded protein: CASSPLLGQETQYF. The chain uses TRBV11-2 and TRBJ2-5, with a tentative D call TRBD2 (5 bases). Trimming stripped 5 bases from V and 1 base from J, with 11 bases between. Germline CDR1 and CDR2: SGHAT and FQNNGV. The CDR3 spans 14 residues.